The clone carrying this T cell receptor (beta chain) was detected ten times or more. Germline V CDR1 and CDR2: SGHVS, FQNEAQ. The CDR3 runs 15 residues. V gave up 5 bases and J gave up 5 bases; unmatched junction bases: 7. These data are taken from a study of T cells in Graves' hyperthyroidism and ophthalmopathy. It was RNA transcripts that yielded the amplified TCR beta CDR3 regions. HTBI primers were used for first-round RT-PCR of the TCR CDR3. TCRdb re-derived calls from the multiplex PCR reads in MiXCR, one entry per CDR3 protein. This table has around 260,000 distinct CDR3 sequences, around 25% appearing once. The study based diagnoses on clinical symptoms, serum thyroxine and TRAb, thyroid ultrasound and orbital computed tomography. PBMCs were collected from an approximately 9.2 ml volume of fresh peripheral blood.

Material for sequencing was blood. This chain links TRBV7-8 with TRBJ2-5; 11 nucleotides match TRBD2. This clonotype was sampled from a middle-aged man with Graves' hyperthyroidism that later progressed to Graves' ophthalmopathy. The CDR3 spells CASSGSRTSGETQYF. The CDR3 DNA is TGTGCCAGCAGCGGAAGCAGGACTAGCGGGGAGACCCAGTACTTC.